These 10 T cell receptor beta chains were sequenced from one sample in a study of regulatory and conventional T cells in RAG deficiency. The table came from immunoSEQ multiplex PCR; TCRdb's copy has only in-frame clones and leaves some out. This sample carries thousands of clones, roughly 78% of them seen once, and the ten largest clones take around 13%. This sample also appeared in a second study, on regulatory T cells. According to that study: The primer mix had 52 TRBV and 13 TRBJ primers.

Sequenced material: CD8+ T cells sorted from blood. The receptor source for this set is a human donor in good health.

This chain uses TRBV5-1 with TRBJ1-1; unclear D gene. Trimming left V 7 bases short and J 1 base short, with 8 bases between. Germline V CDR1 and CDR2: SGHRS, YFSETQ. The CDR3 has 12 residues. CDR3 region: CASGRGNTEAFF. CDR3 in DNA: TGCGCCAGCGGTCGAGGGAACACTGAAGCTTTCTTT.

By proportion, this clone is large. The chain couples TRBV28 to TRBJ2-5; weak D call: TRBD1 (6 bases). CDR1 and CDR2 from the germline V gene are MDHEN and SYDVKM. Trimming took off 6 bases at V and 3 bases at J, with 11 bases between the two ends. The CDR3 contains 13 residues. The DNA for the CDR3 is TGTGCCAGCAGACTGGGGACAAAAGAGACCCAGTACTTC. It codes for CASRLGTKETQYF.

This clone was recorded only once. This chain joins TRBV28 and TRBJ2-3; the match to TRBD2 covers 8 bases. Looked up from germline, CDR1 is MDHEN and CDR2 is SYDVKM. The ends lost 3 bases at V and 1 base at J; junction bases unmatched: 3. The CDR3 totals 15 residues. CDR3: CASSLSGGGTDTQYF. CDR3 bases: TGTGCCAGCAGTTTGTCCGGGGGGGGCACAGATACGCAGTATTTT.

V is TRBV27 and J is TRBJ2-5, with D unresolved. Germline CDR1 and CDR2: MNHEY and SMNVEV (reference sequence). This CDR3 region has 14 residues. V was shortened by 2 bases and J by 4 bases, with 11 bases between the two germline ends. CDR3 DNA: TGTGCCAGCAGTTTAACCCCGGTGGGAGAGACCCAGTACTTC. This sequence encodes CASSLTPVGETQYF.

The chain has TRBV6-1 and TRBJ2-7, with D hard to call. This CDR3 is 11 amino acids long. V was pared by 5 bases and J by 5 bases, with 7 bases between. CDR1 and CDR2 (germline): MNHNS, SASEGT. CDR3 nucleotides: TGTGCCAGCAGTTTTAACAACGAGCAGTACTTC. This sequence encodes CASSFNNEQYF.

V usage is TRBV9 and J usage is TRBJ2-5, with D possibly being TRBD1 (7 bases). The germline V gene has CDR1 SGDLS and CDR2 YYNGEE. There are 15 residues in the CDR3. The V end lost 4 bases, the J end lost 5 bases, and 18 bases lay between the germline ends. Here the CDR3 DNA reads TGTGCCAGCAGCCCAGGACAGGTCCTAGCGGAGACCCAGTACTTC. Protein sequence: CASSPGQVLAETQYF.

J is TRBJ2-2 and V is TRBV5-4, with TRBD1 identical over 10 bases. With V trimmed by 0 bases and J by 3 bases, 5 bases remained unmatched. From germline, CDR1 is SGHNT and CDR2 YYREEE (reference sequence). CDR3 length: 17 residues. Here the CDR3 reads CASSLATGGPDTGELFF. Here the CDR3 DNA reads TGTGCCAGCAGCTTGGCGACAGGGGGCCCGGACACCGGGGAGCTGTTTTTT.

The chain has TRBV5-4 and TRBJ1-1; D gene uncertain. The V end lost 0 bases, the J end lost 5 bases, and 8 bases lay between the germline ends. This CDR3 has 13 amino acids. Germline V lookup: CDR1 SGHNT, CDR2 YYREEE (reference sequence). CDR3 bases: TGTGCCAGCAGCTTGGCCGGGGATACTGAAGCTTTCTTT. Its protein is CASSLAGDTEAFF.

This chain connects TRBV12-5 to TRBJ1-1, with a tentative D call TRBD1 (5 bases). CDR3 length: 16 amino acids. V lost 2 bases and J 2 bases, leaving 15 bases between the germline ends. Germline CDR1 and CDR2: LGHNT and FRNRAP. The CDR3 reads CASGLITVGPNTEAFF. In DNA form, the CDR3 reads TGTGCTAGTGGTTTGATCACGGTGGGACCAAACACTGAAGCTTTCTTT.

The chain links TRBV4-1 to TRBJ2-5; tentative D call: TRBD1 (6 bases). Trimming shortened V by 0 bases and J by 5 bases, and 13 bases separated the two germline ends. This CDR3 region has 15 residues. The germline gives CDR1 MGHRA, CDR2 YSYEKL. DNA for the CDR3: TGCGCCAGCAGCCAAGATCCAGGGGAAGGGGAGACCCAGTACTTC. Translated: CASSQDPGEGETQYF.